These 10 T cell receptor beta chains share one sample of origin, sequenced in a study of blood T cell repertoires in COVID-19. Here immunoSEQ multiplex PCR was the method, and the copy in TCRdb shows in-frame clones only, minus some. The sample records 150,000 to 170,000 clones, 75% to 80% being singletons. The sequenced material came from peripheral blood. All receptors come from a man at least 80 years old with acute or convalescent COVID-19.

J is TRBJ2-1 and V is TRBV6-5; TRBD2 matches 10 bases. The V gene end was trimmed by 4 bases and the J gene end by 4 bases; junction bases not matched to a gene: 7. The V gene's germline CDR1 is MNHEY and CDR2 SVGAGI. CDR3 length: 16 residues. The CDR3 DNA reads as TGTGCCAGCAGTTCCCCAGCGGGGGGGAATTACAATGAGCAGTTCTTC. This sequence encodes CASSSPAGGNYNEQFF.

This chain uses TRBV19 with TRBJ2-5; the D gene is possibly TRBD1 (8 bases). This CDR3 is built from 13 residues. V lost 7 bases and J lost 5, with 14 bases in between. In germline, CDR1 is LNHDA, CDR2 SQIVND (reference sequence). CDR3 loop: CASNYRGGETQYF. The CDR3 DNA reads TGTGCCAGTAACTACAGGGGGGGTGAGACCCAGTACTTC.

The chain uses TRBV7-2 and TRBJ2-2; D uncertain. The germline gives CDR1 SGHTA, CDR2 FQGNSA. The CDR3 length is 14 residues. Deletions cut 1 base from V and 8 bases from J, with 11 bases between. The CDR3 protein is CASSLVLQVGELFF. DNA for the CDR3: TGTGCCAGCAGCTTAGTCTTACAAGTAGGGGAGCTGTTTTTT.

The rearrangement uses TRBV3-1 (or the pseudogene TRBV3-2) and TRBJ2-3; no clear D. This CDR3 has 12 amino acids. The V gene lost 5 bases and the J gene lost 5 bases, with 8 bases spanning the gap. The germline V gene encodes CDR1 LGHDT and CDR2 YNNKEL (reference sequence). CDR3 sequence reads: CASSTAVDTQYF. In DNA form, the CDR3 reads TGTGCCAGCAGCACCGCGGTAGATACGCAGTATTTT.

The chain couples TRBV25-1 to TRBJ1-5; 9 bases map to TRBD1. CDR1 and CDR2 from the germline V gene are MGHDK and SYGVNS. J was trimmed by 5 bases and V by 7 bases; bases with no gene match: 15. The CDR3 is 17 amino acids. CDR3 nucleotides: TGTGCCAGCACCATCCCCTCTGGACAGGGGAAATATCAGCCCCAGCATTTT. Translated, it gives CASTIPSGQGKYQPQHF.

The chain joins TRBV5-1 to TRBJ1-4; maybe TRBD1 (6 bases). Germline-derived CDR1 and CDR2 are SGHRS and YFSETQ. V was trimmed by 5 bases and J by 2 bases, leaving 13 bases between them. This CDR3 is 15 amino acids long. The CDR3 nucleotides read TGCGCCAGCAGATCCACAGGGAGCACTAATGAAAAACTGTTTTTT. This gives the protein CASRSTGSTNEKLFF.

The chain joins TRBV10-3 to TRBJ1-1, with D maybe TRBD1 (6 bases). The CDR3 totals 17 residues. In germline, CDR1 is ENHRY, CDR2 SYGVKD. V dropped 3 bases and J dropped 1 base, with 18 bases sitting between them. The CDR3 loop is CAISDNLQGGTNTEAFF. CDR3 nucleotide sequence: TGTGCCATCAGTGATAATTTACAGGGAGGGACGAACACTGAAGCTTTCTTT.

The gene calls are TRBV7-9 and TRBJ1-2, with TRBD1 matching 9 bases. Germline lookup yields CDR1 SEHNR and CDR2 FQNEAQ (reference sequence). V lost 2 bases to trimming and J lost 6 bases; unmatched junction nucleotides: 7. This CDR3 is 15 amino acids long. Here the CDR3 reads CASSLSQGARDGYTF. CDR3 sequence (DNA): TGTGCCAGCAGCTTATCACAGGGGGCAAGGGATGGCTACACCTTC. Using reference TRBV7-9 and TRBJ1-2 for the parts outside the CDR3, the full variable domain is DTGVSQNPRHKITKRGQNVTFRCDPISEHNRLYWYRQTLGQGPEFLTYFQNEAQLEKSRLLSDRFSAERPKGSFSTLEIQRTEQGDSAMYLCASSLSQGARDGYTFGSGTRLTVV.

The chain recombines TRBV5-1 with TRBJ1-1, with no clear D. The germline V and J ends were trimmed by 2 bases and 3 bases, with 8 bases remaining between them. CDR3 length equals 13 residues. Germline V gene data show CDR1 as SGHRS and CDR2 as YFSETQ. This chain's CDR3 is CASSFQADTEAFF. The CDR3 DNA reads as TGCGCCAGCAGCTTCCAGGCCGACACTGAAGCTTTCTTT.

J is TRBJ1-1 and V is TRBV6-5; a possible D gene is TRBD1 (5 bases). CDR1 is MNHEY and CDR2 is SVGAGI in the germline V gene. Trimming removed 6 bases at V and 12 bases at J, with 23 bases between. The CDR3 is made up of 14 amino acids. The chain's CDR3 is CASRTDGAGRMTFF. CDR3 nucleotide sequence: TGTGCCAGCAGAACGGACGGGGCCGGGAGGATGACTTTCTTT.